The 20 T cell receptor beta chains presented below share a single source sample, sequenced in a study of cytomegalovirus exposure and HLA in healthy donors. The PCR used 60 Vbeta and 13 Jbeta primers. Sequencing was performed with immunoSEQ multiplex PCR; in TCRdb, only in-frame clones are kept and a portion is missing. This table holds approximately 160,000 clones, around 78% found once. What was sequenced was PBMCs. Receptors were obtained from a man aged 35 to 55 in good health and CMV-seronegative.

The chain is built from TRBV7-9 and TRBJ2-3; 12 bases match TRBD1. Germline V gene lookup returns CDR1 SEHNR and CDR2 FQNEAQ (reference sequence). V lost 8 bases, J lost 4 bases, and 4 bases stayed unmatched. The CDR3 runs to 14 residues. CDR3 protein: CASWGQGAADTQYF. The CDR3 nucleotides are TGTGCCAGCTGGGGACAGGGGGCTGCAGATACGCAGTATTTT.

J is TRBJ2-3 and V is TRBV7-9, with 14 bases aligning to TRBD2. V lost 5 bases, J lost 2 bases, and 3 bases stayed unmatched. From germline, CDR1 is SEHNR and CDR2 FQNEAQ (reference sequence). CDR3 length: 16 residues. CDR3 sequence (DNA): TGTGCCAGCAGCCAGGGACTAGCGGGAGCCACAGATACGCAGTATTTT. Amino acid sequence: CASSQGLAGATDTQYF.

The CDR3 coding sequence is TGTGCCAGCAGCTTGGTGAATCCCTGGGTAGCGGCCTCCTACAATGAGCAGTTCTTC. Amino acids: CASSLVNPWVAASYNEQFF. The V and J genes are TRBV5-6 and TRBJ2-1; a possible D gene is TRBD2 (6 bases). In germline, CDR1 is SGHDT, CDR2 YYEEEE. The CDR3 loop spans 19 amino acids. Between the trimmed V and J ends, which lost 0 bases and 0 bases, there was a span of 19 bases.

The chain recombines TRBV2 with TRBJ2-1; TRBD2 matches 13 bases. This CDR3 has 14 residues. With 6 bases clipped from V and 8 bases from J, the junction kept 4 bases outside the gene matches. The V gene's germline CDR1 is SNHLY and CDR2 FYNNEI. The CDR3 here is CASRRTSGSDEQFF. CDR3 bases: TGTGCCAGCAGAAGGACTAGCGGGAGCGATGAGCAGTTCTTC.

J is TRBJ2-2 and V is TRBV6-5; 7 bases map to TRBD1. This CDR3 region has 16 residues. Germline assignment: CDR1 MNHEY and CDR2 SVGAGI. Trimming cost V 4 bases and J 5 bases; bases outside gene matches: 10. CDR3 sequence (DNA): TGTGCCAGCAGTTCTCCAGACAGGGATATAACCGGGGAGCTGTTTTTT. Amino acid sequence: CASSSPDRDITGELFF.

The chain carries TRBV9 and TRBJ2-3; D unclear. The germline V gene has CDR1 SGDLS and CDR2 YYNGEE. V was clipped by 3 bases and J by 5 bases, with 10 bases between them. CDR3 size: 13 residues. The chain's CDR3 is CASSATSGDTQYF. CDR3 DNA sequence: TGTGCCAGCAGCGCCACCTCGGGAGATACGCAGTATTTT.

DNA for the CDR3: TGTGCCAGCAGCTTAGGCAATACAGGGGCCTACAATGAGCAGTTCTTC. It is translated as CASSLGNTGAYNEQFF. The chain employs TRBV7-6 and TRBJ2-1; TRBD1 aligns across 7 bases. V gave up 1 base and J gave up 2 bases; unmatched junction bases: 5. Germline V gene data show CDR1 as SGHVS and CDR2 as FNYEAQ. The CDR3 covers 16 residues.

The CDR3 nucleotides are TGTGCCAGCAGCTTAAGCCCCATGAGCGGCTACACCTTC. This sequence encodes CASSLSPMSGYTF. The chain joins TRBV7-9 to TRBJ1-2; D remains unclear. This CDR3 comprises 13 residues. Deletions cut 2 bases from V and 8 bases from J, with 12 bases between. The V gene's germline CDR1 is SEHNR and CDR2 FQNEAQ (reference sequence).

This chain links TRBV5-1 with TRBJ1-1; 7 nucleotides align to TRBD1. Trimming removed 7 bases from V and 0 bases from J; junction bases left unmatched: 6. The V gene's germline CDR1 is SGHRS and CDR2 YFSETQ. The CDR3 runs to 14 residues. CDR3 protein: CASGTGVLNTEAFF. The CDR3 DNA reads as TGCGCCAGCGGAACAGGGGTTCTGAACACTGAAGCTTTCTTT.

This clone was picked up a small number of times. The genes are TRBV2 and TRBJ1-2; TRBD1 matches at 8 bases. Trimming cost V 3 bases and J 9 bases; bases outside gene matches: 9. This CDR3 is built from 14 residues. Germline V lookup: CDR1 SNHLY, CDR2 FYNNEI. CDR3 sequence: CASSETGDSARYTF. The CDR3 coding sequence is TGTGCCAGCAGTGAGACAGGGGATTCCGCCCGCTACACCTTC.

The chain combines TRBV6-1 with TRBJ2-7; TRBD1 is a possible D gene (6 bases). This CDR3 is built from 14 residues. CDR1 MNHNS and CDR2 SASEGT come from the germline V gene. V lost 9 bases, J lost 2 bases, and 17 bases lay in between. CDR3 nucleotides: TGTGCCAGTAGCCGGGACAAGTGGACCTACGAGCAGTACGTC. Translation gives CASSRDKWTYEQYV.

This clone was picked up a small number of times. This chain uses TRBV4-1 with TRBJ2-3; TRBD1 agrees at 11 bases. The CDR3 loop spans 20 amino acids. V gave up 1 base and J gave up 0 bases; unmatched junction bases: 12. Germline V gives CDR1 MGHRA, CDR2 YSYEKL. DNA of the CDR3: TGCGCCAGCAGCCAAGTCTTTTCCGGGACAGGGGGGGCTAGCACAGATACGCAGTATTTT. This sequence encodes CASSQVFSGTGGASTDTQYF.

This clone was picked up a small number of times. V usage is TRBV7-6 and J usage is TRBJ2-2; D remains ambiguous. Trimming stripped 3 bases from V and 0 bases from J, with 5 bases between. Germline CDR1 SGHVS, CDR2 FNYEAQ. The CDR3 spans 14 residues. The CDR3 coding sequence is TGTGCCAGCAGCTTCTACTCGAACACCGGGGAGCTGTTTTTT. It codes for CASSFYSNTGELFF.

The V call is TRBV21-1, the J call TRBJ2-7; TRBD2, the table's D call, was not compared with the DNA. TRBV21-1 is described as a pseudogene. The CDR3 covers 17 residues. This CDR3 is CASSKVPSGRAYYEQYV. CDR3 nucleotide sequence: TGTGCCAGCAGCAAAGTCCCTAGCGGGAGGGCCTATTACGAGCAGTACGTC.

The chain links TRBV13 to TRBJ2-1; 10 positions match TRBD2. Trimming took 4 bases from V and 8 from J; bases not matched to a gene: 8. The germline V gene encodes CDR1 PRHDT and CDR2 FYEKMQ (reference sequence). This CDR3 comprises 15 residues. The CDR3 bases are TGTGCCAGCAGCTCCTGGAGCGGGAGGGCCCATGAGCAGTTCTTC. Its translation: CASSSWSGRAHEQFF.

V gene TRBV7-2 combines with J gene TRBJ2-1, with D unclear. Germline values: CDR1 SGHTA, CDR2 FQGNSA. V was clipped by 5 bases and J by 2 bases, with 7 bases between them. The CDR3 extends over 13 amino acids. Here the CDR3 DNA reads TGTGCCAGCAGCCTTATCCCCTACAATGAGCAGTTCTTC. Its translation: CASSLIPYNEQFF.

This chain uses TRBV18 with TRBJ1-5, with TRBD1 identical over 7 bases. Trimming took 3 bases from V and 4 from J; bases not matched to a gene: 3. In germline, CDR1 is KGHSH, CDR2 LQKENI. This CDR3 has 14 amino acids. The DNA for the CDR3 is TGTGCCAGCTCACCGACAGGGATTAATCAGCCCCAGCATTTT. Translation: CASSPTGINQPQHF.

The chain uses TRBV29-1 and TRBJ2-1; 8 nucleotides line up with TRBD2. V was pared by 2 bases and J by 4 bases, with 4 bases of the junction left unmatched. CDR3 length equals 14 residues. Per germline, CDR1 SQVTM and CDR2 ANQGSEA. CDR3 sequence reads: CSVEQREGYNEQFF. The CDR3 DNA reads as TGCAGCGTTGAACAACGGGAGGGGTACAATGAGCAGTTCTTC.

The rearrangement links TRBV30 to TRBJ2-5, with a possible D match to TRBD2 (6 bases). Germline CDR1 and CDR2: GTSNPN and SVGIG (reference sequence). This CDR3 comprises 12 residues. V was cut by 1 base and J by 4 bases, with 7 bases left in between. DNA of the CDR3: TGTGCCTGGAGTGCAGCGGGAGAGACCCAGTACTTC. Translation gives CAWSAAGETQYF.

V and J are TRBV6-5 and TRBJ2-3; 7 bases are a match to TRBD2. Per germline, CDR1 MNHEY and CDR2 SVGAGI. This CDR3 is built from 15 residues. V lost 6 bases to trimming and J lost 5 bases; unmatched junction nucleotides: 11. This chain's CDR3 is CASRGSGFGEDTQYF. The CDR3 nucleotides are TGTGCCAGCAGGGGTAGCGGGTTCGGGGAAGATACGCAGTATTTT.